This T cell receptor (beta chain) was captured in a study of blood T cell repertoires in COVID-19. Study at large: Donors in the United States, Italy and Spain gave samples during acute or convalescent COVID-19. T cells, B-cell-depleted T cells, or PBMCs provided the cDNA or gDNA that served as material.

The CDR3 is made up of 14 amino acids. Trimming left V 0 bases short and J 6 bases short, with 12 bases between. Germline V gene data show CDR1 as SGHNT and CDR2 as YYREEE (reference sequence). Patients from Seattle were sampled longitudinally, starting during active infection. In the original analysis: Amplification of reference gene primers was used by the study to estimate nucleated cell counts. Assay: immunoSEQ multiplex PCR; the TCRdb copy retains only in-frame clones and omits some. V and J calls plus clone size are reproduced from that table; the DNA served to infer D and trimming. The sample yields fewer than 55,000 clones, about 81% seen once.

The chain couples TRBV5-4 to TRBJ1-2, with D hard to call. The source of this sequence is an elderly woman with COVID-19, enrolled during active disease. Sequenced: peripheral blood. Here the CDR3 DNA reads TGTGCCAGCAGCTTGGTCACGGGGAATCATGGCTACACCTTC. This codes for CASSLVTGNHGYTF.